This T cell receptor (beta chain) was recovered during a study of CD8 T cells in Susac syndrome. Turning to the study itself: Patients with Susac syndrome were, at the time of blood collection, therapy-naive, maintained on corticosteroids, or maintained on intravenous immunoglobulin alone.

The CDR3 loop spans 14 amino acids. Deletions cut 2 bases from V and 0 bases from J, with 6 bases between. Germline CDR1 is SGHAT and CDR2 is FQNNGV. The authors reverse transcribed roughly 0.5 to 1 ug RNA with random hexamers. TCRdb recomputed calls from the immunoSEQ multiplex PCR reads with MiXCR, one row per CDR3 protein. The sample has around 130,000 distinct CDR3 sequences, over 95% seen once. Sequencing used CD4+ T cells from PBMCs. The chain recombines TRBV11-2 with TRBJ2-3; D ambiguous. The receptor comes from a human donor with Susac syndrome. In nucleotides, the CDR3 is TGTGCCAGCAGCTTAAAGACTAGCACAGATACGCAGTATTTT. Its translation: CASSLKTSTDTQYF. The full variable domain, completed using reference TRBV11-2 and TRBJ2-3, is EAGVAQSPRYKIIEKRQSVAFWCNPISGHATLYWYQQILGQGPKLLIQFQNNGVVDDSQLPKDRFSAERLKGVDSTLKIQPAKLEDSAVYLCASSLKTSTDTQYFGPGTRLTVL.